This T cell receptor beta chain was captured in a study of cytomegalovirus exposure and HLA in healthy donors. Study information: Clustering assigned 70% to 90% of the roughly 420 genotyped donors to the Caucasian-associated ancestry cluster.

About this clone: Its antigen is not known.

The germline gives CDR1 GTSNPN, CDR2 SVGIG (reference sequence). The CDR3 totals 11 residues. V lost 3 bases to trimming and J lost 15 bases, with 14 bases between them. Study observations and caveats: Confirmation in vitro established that a few CMV-associated chains were specific for CMV antigens.

Researchers ran the PCR with 60 Vbeta and 13 Jbeta primers. Some clones are missing from TCRdb's copy, which holds only in-frame ones; the method was immunoSEQ multiplex PCR. The profile shows about 130,000 clones, about four fifths of them singletons. The chain carries TRBV30 and TRBJ1-4, with a possible D match to TRBD1 (5 bases). Source material: PBMCs. The source of this sequence is a male donor in good health and CMV-seropositive. The CDR3 nucleotides are TGTGCCTGGAGAGTGGGCAGGGAATTGTTTTTT. Translated, it gives CAWRVGRELFF. Drawing the rest from reference TRBV30 and TRBJ1-4, the complete variable domain is SQTIHQWPATLVQPVGSPLSLECTVEGTSNPNLYWYRQAAGRGLQLLFYSVGIGQISSEVPQNLSASRPQDRQFILSSKKLLLSDSGFYLCAWRVGRELFFGSGTQLSVL.